The 3 T cell receptor beta chains below come from one sample, sequenced in a study of neurological immune-mediated disorders. TCRdb passed the 5' RACE reads through MiXCR, listing each CDR3 protein once. The table shows some 31,000 distinct CDR3 sequences, with approximately 4.2% occurring only once. Sequencing was performed on PBMCs. Receptor source: a man aged 18 to 29 in good health.

This clonotype has ten or more counts. CDR3: CASSVGEVNTEAFF. As DNA, the CDR3 is TGTGCCAGCAGCGTAGGGGAGGTGAACACTGAAGCTTTCTTT. The chain uses TRBV9 and TRBJ1-1; no firm D call. CDR1 SGDLS and CDR2 YYNGEE come from the germline V gene. The CDR3 has 14 amino acids. Trimming left V 0 bases short and J 0 bases short, with 6 bases between.

This clonotype was counted at least ten times. The genes are TRBV21-1 and TRBJ1-3; the table's D call, TRBD1, was not checked against the DNA. TRBV21-1 is termed a pseudogene. This CDR3 has 15 amino acids. For the CDR3, the DNA is TGTGCCAGCCGGGACAGAGAAATCTCTGGAAACACCATATATTTT. Protein: CASRDREISGNTIYF.

This clonotype was recorded at least ten times. The chain uses TRBV7-2 and TRBJ2-7; unclear D gene. Trimming removed 5 bases from V and 3 bases from J, with 8 bases in between. Germline-derived CDR1 and CDR2 are SGHTA and FQGNSA. The CDR3 is made up of 12 amino acids. The chain's CDR3 is CASSAGGYEQYF. CDR3 coding DNA: TGTGCCAGCAGCGCCGGTGGCTACGAGCAGTACTTC.